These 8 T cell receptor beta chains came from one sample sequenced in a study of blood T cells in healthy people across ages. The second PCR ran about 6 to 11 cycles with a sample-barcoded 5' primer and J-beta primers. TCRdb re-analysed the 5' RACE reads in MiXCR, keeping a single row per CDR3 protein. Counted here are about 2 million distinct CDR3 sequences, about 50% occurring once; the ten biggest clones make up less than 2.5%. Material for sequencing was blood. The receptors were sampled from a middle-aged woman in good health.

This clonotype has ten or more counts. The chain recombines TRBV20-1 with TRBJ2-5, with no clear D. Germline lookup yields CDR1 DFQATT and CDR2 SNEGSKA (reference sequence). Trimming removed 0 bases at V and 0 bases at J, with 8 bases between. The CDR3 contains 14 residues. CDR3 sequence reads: CSAREGSHQETQYF. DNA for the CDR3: TGCAGTGCTAGAGAAGGTAGCCACCAAGAGACCCAGTACTTC.

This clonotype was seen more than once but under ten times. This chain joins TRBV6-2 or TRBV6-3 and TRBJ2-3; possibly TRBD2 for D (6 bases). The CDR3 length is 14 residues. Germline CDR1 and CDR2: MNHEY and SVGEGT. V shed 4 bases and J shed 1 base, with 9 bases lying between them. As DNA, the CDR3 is TGTGCCAGCAGTTGGGCTAGCGGCACAGATACGCAGTATTTT. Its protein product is CASSWASGTDTQYF.

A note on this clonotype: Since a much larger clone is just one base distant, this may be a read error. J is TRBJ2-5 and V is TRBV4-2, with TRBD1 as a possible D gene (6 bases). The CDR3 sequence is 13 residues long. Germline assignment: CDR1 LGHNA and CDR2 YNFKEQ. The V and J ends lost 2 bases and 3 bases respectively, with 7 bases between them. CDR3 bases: TGTGCCAGCAGCCAATACAGGGAAGAGACCCAGTACTTC. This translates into CASSQYREETQYF.

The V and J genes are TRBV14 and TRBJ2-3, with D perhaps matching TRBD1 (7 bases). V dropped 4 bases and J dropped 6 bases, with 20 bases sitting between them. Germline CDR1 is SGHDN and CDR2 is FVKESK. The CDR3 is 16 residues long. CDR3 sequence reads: CASSPYVDRREDTQYF. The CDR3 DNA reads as TGTGCCAGCAGCCCCTACGTGGACAGGAGGGAGGATACGCAGTATTTT. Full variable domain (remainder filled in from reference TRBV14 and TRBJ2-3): EAGVTQFPSHSVIEKGQTVTLRCDPISGHDNLYWYRRVMGKEIKFLLHFVKESKQDESGMPNNRFLAERTGGTYSTLKVQPAELEDSGVYFCASSPYVDRREDTQYFGPGTRLTVL.

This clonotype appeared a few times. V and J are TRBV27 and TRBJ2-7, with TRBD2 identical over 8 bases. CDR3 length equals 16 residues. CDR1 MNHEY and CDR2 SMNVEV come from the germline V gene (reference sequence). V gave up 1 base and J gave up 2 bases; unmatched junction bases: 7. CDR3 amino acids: CASSLFLGGVAYEQYF. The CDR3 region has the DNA TGTGCCAGCAGTTTATTCCTCGGGGGGGTGGCCTACGAGCAGTACTTC.

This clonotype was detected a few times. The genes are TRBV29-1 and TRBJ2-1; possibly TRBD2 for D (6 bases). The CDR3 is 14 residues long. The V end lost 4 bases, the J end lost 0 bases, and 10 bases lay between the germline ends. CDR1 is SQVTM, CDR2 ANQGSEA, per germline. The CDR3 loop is CSVVAGISYNEQFF. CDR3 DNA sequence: TGCAGCGTTGTGGCGGGGATCTCCTACAATGAGCAGTTCTTC.

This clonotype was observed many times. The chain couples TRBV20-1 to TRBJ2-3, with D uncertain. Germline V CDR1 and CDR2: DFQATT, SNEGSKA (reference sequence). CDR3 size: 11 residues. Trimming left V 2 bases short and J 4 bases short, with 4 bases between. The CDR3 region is CSARFPDTQYF. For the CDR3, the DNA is TGCAGTGCTAGATTTCCAGATACGCAGTATTTT.

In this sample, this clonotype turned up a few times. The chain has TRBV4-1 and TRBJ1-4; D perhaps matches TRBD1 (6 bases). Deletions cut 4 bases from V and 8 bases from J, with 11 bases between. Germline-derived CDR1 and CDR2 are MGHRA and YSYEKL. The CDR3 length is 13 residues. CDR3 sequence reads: CASSRGGREKLFF. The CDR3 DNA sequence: TGCGCCAGCAGCCGAGGGGGACGAGAAAAACTGTTTTTT.